The 25 T cell receptor beta chains presented below share a single source sample, sequenced in a study of T-cell memory formation after mild COVID-19. MiXCR, applied by TCRdb to the 5' RACE reads, yields one record per CDR3 protein. In the table there are some 350,000 distinct CDR3 sequences, approximately 13% of which are singletons. What was sequenced was PBMCs or a T cell subset sorted from them (not recorded which). These receptor sequences come from a man aged 18-30 years who had mild COVID-19 (a few samples of this study predate the infection). Cell type and time point are not known.

This chain joins TRBV6-1 and TRBJ2-7; D may correspond to TRBD1 or TRBD2 (5 bases each). The germline gives CDR1 MNHNS, CDR2 SASEGT. With 10 bases removed from V and 5 bases from J, the gap between germline ends came to 18 bases. The CDR3 totals 13 residues. The chain's CDR3 is CATRRDHTDEQYF. Written as DNA, the CDR3 is TGTGCCACCCGCCGGGACCACACCGACGAGCAGTACTTC.

The rearrangement links TRBV20-1 to TRBJ2-2, with 8 bases aligning to TRBD1. Trimming took 3 bases from V and 5 from J; bases not matched to a gene: 5. The CDR3 has 14 residues. Germline V gives CDR1 DFQATT, CDR2 SNEGSKA (reference sequence). CDR3 loop: CSARAQGATGELFF. For the CDR3, the DNA is TGCAGTGCTAGGGCGCAGGGGGCAACCGGGGAGCTGTTTTTT.

This chain joins TRBV20-1 and TRBJ2-3; 8 nucleotides agree with TRBD2. The CDR3 length is 16 residues. Trimming took 0 bases from V and 1 from J; bases not matched to a gene: 6. CDR1 and CDR2 from the germline V gene are DFQATT and SNEGSKA (reference sequence). The CDR3 sequence is CSARDPLSGGTDTQYF. For the CDR3, the DNA is TGCAGTGCTAGAGATCCTCTTAGCGGGGGCACAGATACGCAGTATTTT.

J is TRBJ2-7 and V is TRBV19; 13 bases agree with TRBD2. Unmatched junction bases numbered 4, after V lost 5 bases and J lost 3 bases. The CDR3 has 15 residues. Germline CDR1 is LNHDA and CDR2 is SQIVND (reference sequence). The CDR3 protein is CASSFRLAGGYEQYF. CDR3 coding DNA: TGTGCCAGTAGTTTCCGACTAGCGGGGGGCTACGAGCAGTACTTC.

This chain links TRBV6-5 with TRBJ2-1, with D possibly TRBD1 on 6 matching bases. Trimming shortened V by 0 bases and J by 2 bases, and 8 bases separated the two germline ends. The CDR3 covers 15 residues. Looked up from germline, CDR1 is MNHEY and CDR2 is SVGAGI. CDR3 in amino acids: CASSYSRDTYNEQFF. For the CDR3, the DNA is TGTGCCAGCAGTTACTCCAGGGACACCTACAATGAGCAGTTCTTC.

This clonotype was picked up many times. V is TRBV6-5 and J is TRBJ1-6; D remains ambiguous. The CDR3 is 15 residues long. Germline V lookup: CDR1 MNHEY, CDR2 SVGAGI. Trimming shortened V by 10 bases and J by 1 base, and 14 bases separated the two germline ends. Written as DNA, the CDR3 is TGTGCCACCTCGCGGGCGGGGTCCTATAATTCACCCCTCCACTTT. Translating it yields CATSRAGSYNSPLHF.

The V gene is TRBV20-1, the J gene TRBJ2-5; 10 nucleotides align to TRBD2. The V segment lost 6 bases and the J segment 2 bases; nucleotides outside the gene matches: 6. This CDR3 comprises 14 residues. Germline-derived CDR1 and CDR2 are DFQATT and SNEGSKA (reference sequence). CDR3: CSAILAGIQETQYF. The CDR3 DNA reads as TGCAGTGCCATACTAGCGGGGATACAAGAGACCCAGTACTTC.

Only a few counts were recorded for this clonotype. This sequence joins TRBV7-8 and TRBJ2-1; TRBD2 is a possible D gene (6 bases). Trimming stripped 1 base from V and 0 bases from J, with 10 bases between. CDR1 is SGHVS and CDR2 is FQNEAQ in the germline V gene. The CDR3 spans 16 residues. As DNA, the CDR3 is TGTGCCAGCAGCTTAGTAGGGGACTCCTCCTACAATGAGCAGTTCTTC. Translation: CASSLVGDSSYNEQFF.

This clonotype has just a few counts. V is TRBV4-3 and J is TRBJ1-1; TRBD1 aligns across 11 bases. This CDR3 has 15 amino acids. CDR1 is LGHNA, CDR2 YSLEER, per germline. Trimming at V came to 1 base and at J to 4 bases, leaving 2 bases not matched to a gene. The CDR3: CASSQAGTGGTEAFF. The CDR3 coding sequence is TGCGCCAGCAGCCAAGCCGGGACAGGGGGCACTGAAGCTTTCTTT.

V and J are TRBV6-2 or TRBV6-3 and TRBJ2-1; 12 bases fit TRBD2. Unmatched junction bases numbered 5, after V lost 6 bases and J lost 14 bases. This CDR3 is built from 12 residues. The V gene's germline CDR1 is MNHEY and CDR2 SVGEGT. CDR3 nucleotides: TGTGCCAGCAGCCCCAGGACTAGCGGGGAGTTCTTC. It specifies CASSPRTSGEFF.

This clonotype has more than one count but fewer than ten. The J gene is TRBJ1-5, the V gene TRBV7-9; D is undetermined. CDR3 length: 14 residues. V lost 4 bases to trimming and J lost 7 bases, with 14 bases between them. Per germline, CDR1 SEHNR and CDR2 FQNEAQ (reference sequence). For the CDR3, the DNA is TGTGCCAGCAGCTCTTCCGGCGTAGTCCAGCCCCAGCATTTT. Its protein product is CASSSSGVVQPQHF.

This rearrangement joins TRBV21-1 to TRBJ2-5; TRBD2 is the table's D call and was not checked against the DNA. TRBV21-1 has pseudogene status. This CDR3 comprises 16 residues. CDR3 loop: CASSNRGSGTQETQYF. CDR3 coding DNA: TGTGCCAGCAGCAATCGGGGTAGCGGCACCCAAGAGACCCAGTACTTC.

The chain employs TRBV6-6 and TRBJ1-1, with TRBD1 as a possible D gene (5 bases). Germline lookup yields CDR1 MNHNY and CDR2 SVGAGI (reference sequence). Trimming stripped 1 base from V and 1 base from J, with 13 bases between. The CDR3 runs to 16 residues. The CDR3 region has the DNA TGTGCCAGCAGTTACTACCCGGCGGGGGGGAACACTGAAGCTTTCTTT. It yields the protein CASSYYPAGGNTEAFF.

The V and J genes are TRBV30 and TRBJ2-7; maybe TRBD2 (6 bases). Germline CDR1 and CDR2: GTSNPN and SVGIG (reference sequence). The CDR3 loop spans 13 amino acids. The V and J ends lost 4 bases and 0 bases respectively, with 10 bases between them. The CDR3: CAWTRDASYEQYF. In DNA form, the CDR3 reads TGTGCCTGGACGCGGGACGCCTCCTACGAGCAGTACTTC.

This clonotype was seen more than once but under ten times. The V and J genes are TRBV20-1 and TRBJ2-1; D ambiguous. The CDR3 runs 14 residues. Trimming pared 5 bases from V and 4 bases from J, leaving 15 bases between. Germline V gene lookup returns CDR1 DFQATT and CDR2 SNEGSKA (reference sequence). The DNA of the CDR3 is TGCAGTGCTCGCCAACCCCTACCATACAATGAGCAGTTCTTC. It codes for CSARQPLPYNEQFF.

This clonotype has only a few counts. The chain recombines TRBV7-9 with TRBJ1-2; D is ambiguous. Trimming cost V 5 bases and J 1 base, with 14 bases left between them. Germline CDR1 reads SEHNR; CDR2 reads FQNEAQ (reference sequence). The CDR3 has 15 amino acids. The CDR3: CASSPGGGGNYGYTF. The CDR3 DNA is TGTGCCAGCAGCCCAGGAGGAGGCGGTAACTATGGCTACACCTTC.

The chain recombines TRBV12-3 or TRBV12-4 with TRBJ2-5, with D tentatively TRBD1 (6 bases). The CDR3 loop spans 15 amino acids. With 5 bases removed from V and 2 bases from J, the gap between germline ends came to 15 bases. The CDR3 DNA sequence: TGTGCCAGCAGTCGCCAGGGGAGTGGACAAGAGACCCAGTACTTC. Its translation: CASSRQGSGQETQYF.

This clonotype came up a few times. The chain employs TRBV6-5 and TRBJ1-4; unclear D gene. V was pared by 0 bases and J by 4 bases, with 6 bases between. The CDR3 spans 14 residues. CDR1 and CDR2 from the germline V gene are MNHEY and SVGAGI. CDR3 nucleotide sequence: TGTGCCAGCAGTTACTCCTACAGTAATGAAAAACTGTTTTTT. It codes for CASSYSYSNEKLFF.

This clonotype has more than one count but fewer than ten. The J gene is TRBJ1-1, the V gene TRBV18; no clear D gene. CDR3 length equals 16 residues. The germline V and J ends were trimmed by 2 bases and 1 base, with 14 bases remaining between them. Germline values: CDR1 KGHSH, CDR2 LQKENI. CDR3 nucleotide sequence: TGTGCCAGCTCACCAAGTGCCGATCTAACGAACACTGAAGCTTTCTTT. This gives the protein CASSPSADLTNTEAFF.

The chain couples TRBV4-1 to TRBJ1-1; tentatively, D is TRBD1 (5 bases). V lost 4 bases and J lost 11, with 17 bases in between. The CDR3 has 13 residues. The germline V gene has CDR1 MGHRA and CDR2 YSYEKL. This CDR3 is CASSPTAQRGAFF. CDR3 DNA sequence: TGCGCCAGCAGCCCCACGGCGCAACGGGGGGCTTTCTTT.

V and J are TRBV20-1 and TRBJ1-5, with D unclear. This CDR3 has 14 amino acids. The germline CDR1 and CDR2 sequences are DFQATT and SNEGSKA (reference sequence). V shed 3 bases and J shed 0 bases, with 9 bases lying between them. This chain's CDR3 is CSASIRRSNQPQHF. In DNA form, the CDR3 reads TGCAGTGCTAGTATCAGGCGTAGCAATCAGCCCCAGCATTTT.

The CDR3 sequence is CSAGGNEQFF. Written as DNA, the CDR3 is TGCAGTGCAGGGGGCAATGAGCAGTTCTTC. The chain links TRBV20-1 to TRBJ2-1, with a weak D call TRBD1 (6 bases). CDR1 DFQATT and CDR2 SNEGSKA come from the germline V gene (reference sequence). The CDR3 consists of 10 residues. With 6 bases removed from V and 6 bases from J, the gap between germline ends came to 6 bases.

The V and J genes are TRBV4-2 and TRBJ2-7; D unresolved. V lost 1 base and J lost 1, with 11 bases in between. CDR3 length equals 15 residues. The germline V gene encodes CDR1 LGHNA and CDR2 YNFKEQ. The CDR3 region has the DNA TGTGCCAGCAGCCAAGGACTCGAACCTTCCTACGAGCAGTACTTC. It encodes CASSQGLEPSYEQYF.

This clonotype was seen ten or more times. The rearrangement links TRBV10-3 to TRBJ1-2; tentatively, D is TRBD1 (6 bases). CDR3 length equals 13 residues. The germline V gene encodes CDR1 ENHRY and CDR2 SYGVKD. Trimming removed 2 bases from V and 6 bases from J, with 10 bases in between. CDR3 nucleotide sequence: TGTGCCATCAGTGAGGAGACAGGTCATGGCTACACCTTC. Amino acids: CAISEETGHGYTF.

This chain uses TRBV6-5 with TRBJ2-3, with 10 bases that match TRBD2. The CDR3 loop spans 17 amino acids. The germline V gene encodes CDR1 MNHEY and CDR2 SVGAGI. Trimming removed 2 bases from V and 1 base from J; junction bases left unmatched: 6. CDR3 sequence reads: CASSYLPSGGRTDTQYF. As DNA, the CDR3 is TGTGCCAGCAGTTACCTCCCTAGCGGGGGTCGCACAGATACGCAGTATTTT.